Included here is one TCR beta chain sequence, with context. Germline CDR1 GTSNPN, CDR2 SVGIG (reference sequence). CDR3 length equals 14 residues. With V trimmed by 0 bases and J by 8 bases, 9 bases remained unmatched. These data originate in a study of blood T cell repertoires in COVID-19. Study as a whole: Samples of COVID-19 (acute and convalescent) were obtained from the United States, Italy and Spain. The cDNA or gDNA used as material had been derived from T cells, B-cell-depleted T cells, or PBMCs.

In the source study's methods: Counts of nucleated cells, estimated from reference gene primer amplification, were obtained. Sequencing was performed with immunoSEQ multiplex PCR; in TCRdb, only in-frame clones are kept and a portion is missing. V and J calls and clone size are copied from that table; D and trimming were computed from the DNA. In the table there are 200,000 to 250,000 clones, almost 90% of which are singletons. The receptor was isolated from a man aged 18 to 29 with active or convalescent COVID-19. Material for sequencing was peripheral blood. The V call is TRBV30, the J call TRBJ1-2, with 7 bases aligning to TRBD1. The CDR3 loop is CAWSVHRGLGGYTF. The DNA of the CDR3 is TGTGCCTGGAGTGTACACAGGGGCTTGGGCGGCTACACCTTC.